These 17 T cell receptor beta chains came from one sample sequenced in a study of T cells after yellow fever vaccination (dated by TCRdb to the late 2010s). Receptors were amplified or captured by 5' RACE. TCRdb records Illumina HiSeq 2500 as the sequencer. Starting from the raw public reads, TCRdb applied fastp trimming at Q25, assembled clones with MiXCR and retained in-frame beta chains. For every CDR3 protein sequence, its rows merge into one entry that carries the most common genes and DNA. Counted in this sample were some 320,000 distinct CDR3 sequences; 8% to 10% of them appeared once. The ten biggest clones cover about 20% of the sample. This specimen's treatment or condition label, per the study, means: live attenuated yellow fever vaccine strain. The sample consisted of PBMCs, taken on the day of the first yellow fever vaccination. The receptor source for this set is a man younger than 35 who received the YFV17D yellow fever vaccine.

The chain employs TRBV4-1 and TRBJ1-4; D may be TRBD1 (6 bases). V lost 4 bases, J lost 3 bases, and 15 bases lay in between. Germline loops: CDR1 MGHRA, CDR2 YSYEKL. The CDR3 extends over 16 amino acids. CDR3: CASSLQTWGPNEKLFF. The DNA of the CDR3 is TGCGCCAGCAGCCTACAAACGTGGGGGCCTAATGAAAAACTGTTTTTT.

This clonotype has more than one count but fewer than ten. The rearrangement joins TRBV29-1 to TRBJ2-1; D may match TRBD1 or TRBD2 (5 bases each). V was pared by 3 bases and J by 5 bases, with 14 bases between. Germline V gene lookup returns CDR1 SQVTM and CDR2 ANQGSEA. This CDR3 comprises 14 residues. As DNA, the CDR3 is TGCAGCGTTGATGTGGGGGTGTTCGACAATGAGCAGTTCTTC. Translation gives CSVDVGVFDNEQFF.

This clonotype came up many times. CDR3 sequence reads: CASSPSRQPSTDTQYF. Here the CDR3 DNA reads TGTGCCAGCTCACCATCTCGACAGCCTAGCACAGATACGCAGTATTTT. This chain links TRBV18 with TRBJ2-3; D is possibly TRBD1 (5 bases). With 2 bases removed from V and 0 bases from J, the gap between germline ends came to 12 bases. The CDR3 totals 16 residues. In germline, CDR1 is KGHSH, CDR2 LQKENI.

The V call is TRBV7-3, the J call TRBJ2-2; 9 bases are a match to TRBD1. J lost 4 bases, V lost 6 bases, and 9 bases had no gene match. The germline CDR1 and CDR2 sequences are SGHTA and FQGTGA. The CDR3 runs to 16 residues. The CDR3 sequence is CASSSTGGLSTGELFF. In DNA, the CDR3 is TGTGCCAGCAGTTCAACAGGGGGCCTCAGCACCGGGGAGCTGTTTTTT. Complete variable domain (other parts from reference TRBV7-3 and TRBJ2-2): GAGVSQTPSNKVTEKGKYVELRCDPISGHTALYWYRQSLGQGPEFLIYFQGTGAADDSGLPNDRFFAVRPEGSVSTLKIQRTERGDSAVYLCASSSTGGLSTGELFFGEGSRLTVL.

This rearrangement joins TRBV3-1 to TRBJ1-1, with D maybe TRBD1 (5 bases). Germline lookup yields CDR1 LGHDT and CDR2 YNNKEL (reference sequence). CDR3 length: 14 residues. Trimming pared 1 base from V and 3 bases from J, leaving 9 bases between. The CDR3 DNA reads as TGTGCCAGCAGCCAAGCAGGGATGGACACTGAAGCTTTCTTT. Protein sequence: CASSQAGMDTEAFF.

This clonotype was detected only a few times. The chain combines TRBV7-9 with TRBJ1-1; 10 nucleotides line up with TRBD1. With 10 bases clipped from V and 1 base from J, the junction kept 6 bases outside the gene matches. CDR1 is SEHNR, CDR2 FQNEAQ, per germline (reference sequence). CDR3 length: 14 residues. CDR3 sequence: CAIPRTGGNTEAFF. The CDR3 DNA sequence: TGTGCCATTCCGCGGACAGGGGGGAACACTGAAGCTTTCTTT.

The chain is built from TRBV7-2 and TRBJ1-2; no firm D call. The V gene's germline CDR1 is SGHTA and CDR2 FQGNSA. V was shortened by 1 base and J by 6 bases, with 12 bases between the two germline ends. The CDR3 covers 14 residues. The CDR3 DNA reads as TGTGCCAGCAGCTTAGTGGGCAGCCCTAATGGCTACACCTTC. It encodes CASSLVGSPNGYTF.

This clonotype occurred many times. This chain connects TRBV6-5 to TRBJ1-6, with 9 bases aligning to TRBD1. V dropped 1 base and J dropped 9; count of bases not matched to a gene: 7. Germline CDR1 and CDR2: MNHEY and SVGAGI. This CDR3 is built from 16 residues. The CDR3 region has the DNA TGTGCCAGCAGTTACTATCGGGACAGGGTTCGTTCACCCCTCCACTTT. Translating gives CASSYYRDRVRSPLHF.

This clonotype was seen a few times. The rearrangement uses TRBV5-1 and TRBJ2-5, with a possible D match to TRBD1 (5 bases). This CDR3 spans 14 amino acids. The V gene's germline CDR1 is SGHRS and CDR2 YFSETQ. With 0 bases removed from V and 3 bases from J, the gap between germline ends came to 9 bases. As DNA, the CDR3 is TGCGCCAGCAGCTTGGTGGGGCTAGAAGAGACCCAGTACTTC. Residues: CASSLVGLEETQYF.

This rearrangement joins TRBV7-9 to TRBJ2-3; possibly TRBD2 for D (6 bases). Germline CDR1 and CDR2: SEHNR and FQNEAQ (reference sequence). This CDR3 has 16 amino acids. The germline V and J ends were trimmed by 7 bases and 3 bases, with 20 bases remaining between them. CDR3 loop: CASIPFYMGGTDTQYF. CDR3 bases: TGTGCCAGCATCCCCTTCTACATGGGAGGTACAGATACGCAGTATTTT.

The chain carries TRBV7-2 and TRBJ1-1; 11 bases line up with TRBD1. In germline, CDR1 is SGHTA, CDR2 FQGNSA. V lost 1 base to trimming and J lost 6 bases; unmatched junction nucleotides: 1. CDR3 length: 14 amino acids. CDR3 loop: CASSLVGQGAEAFF. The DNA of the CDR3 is TGTGCCAGCAGCTTAGTGGGACAGGGGGCTGAAGCTTTCTTT.

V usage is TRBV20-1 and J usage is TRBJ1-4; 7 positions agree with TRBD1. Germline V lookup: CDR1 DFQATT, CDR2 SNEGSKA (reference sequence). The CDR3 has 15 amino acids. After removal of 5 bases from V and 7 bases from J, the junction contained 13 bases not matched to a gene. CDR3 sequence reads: CSAAGTAPGGEKLFF. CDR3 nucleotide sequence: TGCAGTGCTGCCGGGACAGCCCCTGGTGGTGAAAAACTGTTTTTT.

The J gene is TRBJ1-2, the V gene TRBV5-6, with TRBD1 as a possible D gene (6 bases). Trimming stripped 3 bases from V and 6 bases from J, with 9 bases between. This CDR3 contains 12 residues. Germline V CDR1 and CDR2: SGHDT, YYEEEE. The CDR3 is CASSWTVNGYTF. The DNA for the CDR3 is TGTGCCAGCAGCTGGACAGTAAATGGCTACACCTTC. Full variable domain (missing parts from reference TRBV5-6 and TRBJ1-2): DAGVTQSPTHLIKTRGQQVTLRCSPKSGHDTVSWYQQALGQGPQFIFQYYEEEERQRGNFPDRFSGHQFPNYSSELNVNALLLGDSALYLCASSWTVNGYTFGSGTRLTVV.

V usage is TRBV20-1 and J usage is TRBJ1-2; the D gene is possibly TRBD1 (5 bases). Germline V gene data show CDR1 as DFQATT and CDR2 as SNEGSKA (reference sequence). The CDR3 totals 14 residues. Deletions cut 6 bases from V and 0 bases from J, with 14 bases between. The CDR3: CSATSGQANYGYTF. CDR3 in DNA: TGCAGTGCCACCTCGGGGCAGGCTAACTATGGCTACACCTTC.

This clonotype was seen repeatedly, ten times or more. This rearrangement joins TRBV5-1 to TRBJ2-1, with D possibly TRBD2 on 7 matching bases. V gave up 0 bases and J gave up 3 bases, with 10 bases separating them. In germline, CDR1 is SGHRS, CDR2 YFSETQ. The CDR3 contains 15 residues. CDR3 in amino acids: CASSLGGGRYNEQFF. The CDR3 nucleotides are TGCGCCAGCAGCTTGGGCGGGGGCCGCTACAATGAGCAGTTCTTC.

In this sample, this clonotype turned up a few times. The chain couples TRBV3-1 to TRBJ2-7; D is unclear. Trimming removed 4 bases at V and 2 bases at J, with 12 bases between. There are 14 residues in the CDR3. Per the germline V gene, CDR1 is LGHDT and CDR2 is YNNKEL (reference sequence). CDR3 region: CASSLDIKAYEQYF. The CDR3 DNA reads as TGTGCCAGCAGCCTCGATATAAAGGCCTACGAGCAGTACTTC.

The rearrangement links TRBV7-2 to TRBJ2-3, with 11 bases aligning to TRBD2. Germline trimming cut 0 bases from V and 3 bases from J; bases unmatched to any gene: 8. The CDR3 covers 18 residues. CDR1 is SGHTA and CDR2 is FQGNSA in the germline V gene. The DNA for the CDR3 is TGTGCCAGCAGCTTAGCGCTAAGGCTAGCGGGGGGAACAGATACGCAGTATTTT. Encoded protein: CASSLALRLAGGTDTQYF. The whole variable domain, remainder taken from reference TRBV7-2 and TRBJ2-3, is GAGVSQSPSNKVTEKGKDVELRCDPISGHTALYWYRQSLGQGLEFLIYFQGNSAPDKSGLPSDRFSAERTGGSVSTLTIQRTQQEDSAVYLCASSLALRLAGGTDTQYFGPGTRLTVL.